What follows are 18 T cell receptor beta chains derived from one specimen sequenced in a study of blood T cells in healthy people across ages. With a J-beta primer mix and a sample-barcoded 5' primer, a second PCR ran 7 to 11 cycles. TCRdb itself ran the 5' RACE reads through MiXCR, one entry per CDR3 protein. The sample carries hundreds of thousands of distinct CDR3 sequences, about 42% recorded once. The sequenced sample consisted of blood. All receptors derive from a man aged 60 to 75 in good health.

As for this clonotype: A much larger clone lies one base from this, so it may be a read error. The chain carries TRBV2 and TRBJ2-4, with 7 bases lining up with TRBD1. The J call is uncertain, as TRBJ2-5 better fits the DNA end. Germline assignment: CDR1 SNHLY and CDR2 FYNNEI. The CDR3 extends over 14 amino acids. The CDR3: CASSGRGTLETQYF. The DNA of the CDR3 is TGTGCCAGCAGCGGCAGGGGGACCCTAGAGACCCAGTACTTC.

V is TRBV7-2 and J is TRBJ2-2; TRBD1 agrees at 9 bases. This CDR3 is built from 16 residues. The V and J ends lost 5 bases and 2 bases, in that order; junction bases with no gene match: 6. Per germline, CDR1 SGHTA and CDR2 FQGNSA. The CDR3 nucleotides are TGTGCCAGCAGCGCGGACAGGGGTTCTAACACCGGGGAGCTGTTTTTT. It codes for CASSADRGSNTGELFF.

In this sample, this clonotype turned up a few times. The CDR3 sequence: CSAETGGYQPQHF. In DNA form, the CDR3 reads TGCAGTGCAGAAACAGGGGGGTATCAGCCCCAGCATTTT. V gene TRBV20-1 combines with J gene TRBJ1-5, with TRBD1 identical over 8 bases. The CDR3 is made up of 13 amino acids. V dropped 6 bases and J dropped 5; count of bases not matched to a gene: 6. The germline CDR1 and CDR2 sequences are DFQATT and SNEGSKA (reference sequence).

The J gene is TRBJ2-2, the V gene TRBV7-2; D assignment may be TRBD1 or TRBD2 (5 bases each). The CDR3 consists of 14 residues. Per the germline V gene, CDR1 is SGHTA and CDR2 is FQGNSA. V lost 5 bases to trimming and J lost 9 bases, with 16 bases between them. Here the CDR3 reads CASSPRDRARELFF. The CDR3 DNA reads TGTGCCAGCAGCCCTAGGGACCGGGCCCGGGAGCTGTTTTTT.

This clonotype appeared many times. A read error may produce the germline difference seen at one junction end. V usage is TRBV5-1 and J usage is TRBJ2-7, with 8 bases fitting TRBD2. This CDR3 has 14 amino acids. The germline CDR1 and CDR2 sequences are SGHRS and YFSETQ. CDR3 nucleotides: TGTGCCAGCAGCTCAACTAGCGGTGCCTACGAGCAGTACTTC. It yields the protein CASSSTSGAYEQYF.

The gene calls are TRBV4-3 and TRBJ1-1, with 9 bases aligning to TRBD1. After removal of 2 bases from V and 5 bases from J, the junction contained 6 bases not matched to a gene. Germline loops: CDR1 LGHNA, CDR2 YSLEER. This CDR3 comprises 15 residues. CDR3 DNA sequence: TGCGCCAGCAGCCAACCAGGACAGGGGTGGACTGAAGCTTTCTTT. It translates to CASSQPGQGWTEAFF.

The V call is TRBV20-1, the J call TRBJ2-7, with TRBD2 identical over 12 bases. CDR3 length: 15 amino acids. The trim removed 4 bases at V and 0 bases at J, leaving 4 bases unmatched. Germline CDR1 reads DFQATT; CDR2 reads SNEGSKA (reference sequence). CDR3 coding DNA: TGCAGTGCTAAACTAGCGGGGGGTTCCTCCTACGAGCAGTACTTC. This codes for CSAKLAGGSSYEQYF.

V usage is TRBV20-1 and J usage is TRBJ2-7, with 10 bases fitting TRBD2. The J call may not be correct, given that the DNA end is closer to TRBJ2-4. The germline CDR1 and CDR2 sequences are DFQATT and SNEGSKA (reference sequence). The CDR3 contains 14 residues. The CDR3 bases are TGCAGTGCCACTAGGACTAGCGGAAAAAACATTCAGTACTTC. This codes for CSATRTSGKNIQYF.

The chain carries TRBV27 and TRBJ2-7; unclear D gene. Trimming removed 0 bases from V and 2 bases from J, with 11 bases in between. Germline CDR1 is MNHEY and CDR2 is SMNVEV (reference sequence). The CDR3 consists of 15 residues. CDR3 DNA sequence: TGTGCCAGCAGTTTATCCCGGGTGGCTCCCTACGAGCAGTACTTC. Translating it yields CASSLSRVAPYEQYF.

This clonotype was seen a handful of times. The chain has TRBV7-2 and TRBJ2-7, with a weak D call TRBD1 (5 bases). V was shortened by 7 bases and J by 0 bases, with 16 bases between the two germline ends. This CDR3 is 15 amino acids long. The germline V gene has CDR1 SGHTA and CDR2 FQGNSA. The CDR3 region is CASIRSAGISYEQYF. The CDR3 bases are TGTGCCAGCATCCGCTCGGCAGGGATCTCCTACGAGCAGTACTTC.

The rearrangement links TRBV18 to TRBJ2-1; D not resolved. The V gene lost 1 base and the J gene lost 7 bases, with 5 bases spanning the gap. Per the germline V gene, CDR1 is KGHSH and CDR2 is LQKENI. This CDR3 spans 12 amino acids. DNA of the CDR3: TGTGCCAGCTCACCACAAAAGAATGAGCAGTTCTTC. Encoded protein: CASSPQKNEQFF.

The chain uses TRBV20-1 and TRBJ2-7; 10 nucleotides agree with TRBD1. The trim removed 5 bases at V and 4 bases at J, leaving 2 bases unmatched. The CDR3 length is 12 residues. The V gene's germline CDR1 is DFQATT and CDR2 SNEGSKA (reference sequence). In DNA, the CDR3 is TGCAGTGCTGTGGACAGGGGGTACGAGCAGTACTTC. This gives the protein CSAVDRGYEQYF.

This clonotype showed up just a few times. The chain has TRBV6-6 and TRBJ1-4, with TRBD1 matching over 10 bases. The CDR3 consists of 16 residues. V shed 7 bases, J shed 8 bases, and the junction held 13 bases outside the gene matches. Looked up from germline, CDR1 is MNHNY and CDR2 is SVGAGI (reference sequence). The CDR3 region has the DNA TGTGCCAGCAATGACGGACAGGGGGGTAGTCGGGAAAAACTGTTTTTT. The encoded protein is CASNDGQGGSREKLFF.

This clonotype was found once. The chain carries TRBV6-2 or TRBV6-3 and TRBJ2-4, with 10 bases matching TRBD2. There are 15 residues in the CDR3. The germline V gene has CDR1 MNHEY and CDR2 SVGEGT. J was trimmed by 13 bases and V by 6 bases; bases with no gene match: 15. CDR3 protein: CASRRNSGGAREQYF. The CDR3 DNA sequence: TGTGCCAGCAGACGGAACAGCGGGGGGGCGAGAGAGCAGTACTTC.

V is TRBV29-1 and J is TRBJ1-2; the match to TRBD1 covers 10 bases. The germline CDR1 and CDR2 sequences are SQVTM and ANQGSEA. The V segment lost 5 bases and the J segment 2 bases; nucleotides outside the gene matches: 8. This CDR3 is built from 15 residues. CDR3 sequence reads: CSVTGTGVTNYGYTF. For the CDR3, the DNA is TGCAGCGTTACCGGGACAGGGGTTACGAACTATGGCTACACCTTC.

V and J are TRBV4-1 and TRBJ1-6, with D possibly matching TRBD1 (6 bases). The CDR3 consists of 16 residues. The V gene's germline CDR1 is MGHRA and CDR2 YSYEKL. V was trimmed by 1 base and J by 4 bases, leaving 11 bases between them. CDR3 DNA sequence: TGCGCCAGCAGCCAAGCTCAAGGACAGTATAATTCACCCCTCCACTTT. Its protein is CASSQAQGQYNSPLHF.

As DNA, the CDR3 is TGTGCCAGCAGTTATGACTTTAGAAATTCACCCCTCCACTTT. Protein: CASSYDFRNSPLHF. The chain recombines TRBV7-6 with TRBJ1-6; D gene uncertain. The V and J ends lost 6 bases and 7 bases respectively, with 13 bases between them. Germline V gene lookup returns CDR1 SGHVS and CDR2 FNYEAQ. CDR3 length: 14 residues.

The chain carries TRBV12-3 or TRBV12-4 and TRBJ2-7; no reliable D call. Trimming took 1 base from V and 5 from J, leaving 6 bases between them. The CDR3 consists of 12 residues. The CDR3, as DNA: TGTGCCAGCAGTTTAGTGAGGCACGAGCAGTACTTC. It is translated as CASSLVRHEQYF.